The next 2 T cell receptor beta chains were all read from a single sample in a study of cytomegalovirus exposure and HLA in healthy donors. A multiplex PCR was run with 60 Vbeta primers and 13 Jbeta primers. Assay used: immunoSEQ multiplex PCR; TCRdb lists only in-frame clones, some missing. The sample includes about 200,000 clones, 76% of them seen just once. The source material was PBMCs. All receptors come from a man younger than 30 in good health and CMV-seronegative.

This chain uses TRBV4-1 with TRBJ2-5, with D perhaps TRBD1 (6 bases). With 4 bases removed from V and 1 base from J, the gap between germline ends came to 10 bases. This CDR3 region has 14 residues. CDR1 and CDR2 from the germline V gene are MGHRA and YSYEKL. CDR3 loop: CASSPPRGQETQYF. The CDR3 DNA follows: TGCGCCAGCAGCCCCCCCAGGGGCCAAGAGACCCAGTACTTC.

The gene calls are TRBV7-8 and TRBJ2-7; D may be TRBD1 (6 bases). Germline CDR1 reads SGHVS; CDR2 reads FQNEAQ. The CDR3 runs to 13 residues. V lost 5 bases to trimming and J lost 6 bases, with 14 bases between them. Written as DNA, the CDR3 is TGTGCCAGCAGCGGTTCAGGGGAACTCGAGCAGTACTTC. Protein product: CASSGSGELEQYF.